Each of the 8 T cell receptor beta chains below was sequenced from the same sample in a study of blood T cell repertoires in COVID-19. The assay was immunoSEQ multiplex PCR, and TCRdb's table has in-frame clones only and misses some. The profile shows roughly 240,000 clones, about four fifths of them singletons. Input material: PBMCs or T cells enriched from blood (not recorded which). These TCRs come from a woman aged 35 to 49 who had been exposed to COVID-19.

J is TRBJ1-3 and V is TRBV18, with 7 bases fitting TRBD1. CDR3 length: 14 amino acids. With V trimmed by 2 bases and J by 7 bases, 5 bases remained unmatched. Germline V gives CDR1 KGHSH, CDR2 LQKENI. The CDR3 DNA reads TGTGCCAGCTCACCAGACAGGGCAGGGAACACCATATATTTT. This codes for CASSPDRAGNTIYF.

This chain links TRBV2 with TRBJ2-1, with TRBD2 matching 8 bases. Germline CDR1 and CDR2: SNHLY and FYNNEI. J was trimmed by 4 bases and V by 3 bases; bases with no gene match: 5. The CDR3 spans 15 residues. This CDR3 is CASSDGGGLYNEQFF. Here the CDR3 DNA reads TGTGCCAGCAGTGACGGGGGGGGCCTGTACAATGAGCAGTTCTTC.

This chain connects TRBV10-3 to TRBJ1-4, with TRBD1 matching 9 bases. The CDR3 has 14 amino acids. Trimming at V came to 9 bases and at J to 8 bases, leaving 10 bases not matched to a gene. CDR1 is ENHRY and CDR2 is SYGVKD in the germline V gene. The CDR3 protein is CAISRGQGFEKLFF. CDR3 bases: TGTGCCATTTCCAGGGGACAGGGTTTCGAAAAACTGTTTTTT.

V gene TRBV29-1 combines with J gene TRBJ1-2; D may be TRBD1 (5 bases). Germline CDR1 and CDR2: SQVTM and ANQGSEA. This CDR3 contains 13 residues. The V end lost 4 bases, the J end lost 6 bases, and 15 bases lay between the germline ends. This CDR3 reads CSVVWQTGDGYTF. The DNA for the CDR3 is TGCAGCGTTGTGTGGCAGACGGGGGATGGCTACACCTTC. Full variable domain (missing parts from reference TRBV29-1 and TRBJ1-2): SAVISQKPSRDICQRGTSLTIQCQVDSQVTMMFWYRQQPGQSLTLIATANQGSEATYESGFVIDKFPISRPNLTFSTLTVSNMSPEDSSIYLCSVVWQTGDGYTFGSGTRLTVV.

The genes are TRBV7-8 and TRBJ1-1; D is undetermined. Per germline, CDR1 SGHVS and CDR2 FQNEAQ. The V gene lost 3 bases and the J gene lost 0 bases, with 5 bases spanning the gap. The CDR3 loop spans 13 amino acids. The CDR3 protein is CASSFQMNTEAFF. In nucleotides, the CDR3 is TGTGCCAGCAGCTTTCAAATGAACACTGAAGCTTTCTTT.

The V call is TRBV2, the J call TRBJ1-1, with unresolved D. The V and J ends lost 2 bases and 11 bases respectively, with 9 bases between them. CDR1 is SNHLY and CDR2 is FYNNEI in the germline V gene. The CDR3 is made up of 11 amino acids. The chain's CDR3 is CASSEYAQAFF. The CDR3 nucleotides read TGTGCCAGCAGTGAATACGCACAGGCTTTCTTT.

The chain carries TRBV5-5 and TRBJ2-2; tentatively, D is TRBD1 (6 bases). Germline V gives CDR1 SGHKS, CDR2 YYEKEE (reference sequence). Trimming shortened V by 0 bases and J by 4 bases, and 7 bases separated the two germline ends. The CDR3 sequence is 14 residues long. The CDR3 reads CASSLGQATGELFF. CDR3 nucleotide sequence: TGTGCCAGCAGCTTGGGACAGGCCACCGGGGAGCTGTTTTTT.

The rearrangement joins TRBV7-2 to TRBJ1-1, with TRBD1 matching 8 bases. Germline V lookup: CDR1 SGHTA, CDR2 FQGNSA. This CDR3 spans 15 amino acids. Trimming at V came to 5 bases and at J to 1 base, leaving 6 bases not matched to a gene. This CDR3 reads CASSRRQGKNTEAFF. The CDR3 DNA reads TGTGCCAGCAGCCGCCGACAGGGGAAGAACACTGAAGCTTTCTTT.